The clone carrying this T cell receptor (beta chain) appeared a single time. The CDR3 is made up of 14 amino acids. Germline V gene sequence: CDR1 SGHNT, CDR2 YYREEE (reference sequence). With 2 bases removed from V and 1 base from J, the gap between germline ends came to 9 bases. The entry originates in a study of cytomegalovirus exposure and HLA in healthy donors. Study in general: The roughly 700 first-cohort repertoires shared a platform with the 120 validation repertoires, as reported in a later analysis.

Assay used: immunoSEQ multiplex PCR; TCRdb lists only in-frame clones, some missing. The repertoire holds approximately 90,000 clones, with approximately 96% as singletons. This chain links TRBV5-4 with TRBJ2-5, with D uncertain. The source is a man between 18 and 35 years old in good health and CMV-seronegative. The sample was PBMCs. DNA for the CDR3: TGTGCCAGCAGCTTTGCCGGAGCCCAAGAGACCCAGTACTTC. It translates to CASSFAGAQETQYF.